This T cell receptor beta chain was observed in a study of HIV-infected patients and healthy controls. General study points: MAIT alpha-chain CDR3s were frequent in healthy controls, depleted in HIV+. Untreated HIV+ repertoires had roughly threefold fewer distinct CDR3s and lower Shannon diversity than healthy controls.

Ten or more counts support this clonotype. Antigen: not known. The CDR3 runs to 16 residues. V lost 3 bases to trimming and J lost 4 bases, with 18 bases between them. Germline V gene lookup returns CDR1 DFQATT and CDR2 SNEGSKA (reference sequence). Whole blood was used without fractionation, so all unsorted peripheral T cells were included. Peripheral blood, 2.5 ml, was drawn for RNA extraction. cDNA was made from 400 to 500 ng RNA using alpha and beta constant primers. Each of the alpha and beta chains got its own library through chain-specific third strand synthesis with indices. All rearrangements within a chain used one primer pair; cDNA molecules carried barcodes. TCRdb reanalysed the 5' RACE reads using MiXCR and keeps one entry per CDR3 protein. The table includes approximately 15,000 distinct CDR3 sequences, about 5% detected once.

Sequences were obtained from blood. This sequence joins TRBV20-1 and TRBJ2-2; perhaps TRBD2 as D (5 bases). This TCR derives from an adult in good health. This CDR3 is CSARFGSGIVTGELFF. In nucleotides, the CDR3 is TGCAGTGCTAGGTTCGGTTCGGGAATCGTCACCGGGGAGCTGTTTTTT.